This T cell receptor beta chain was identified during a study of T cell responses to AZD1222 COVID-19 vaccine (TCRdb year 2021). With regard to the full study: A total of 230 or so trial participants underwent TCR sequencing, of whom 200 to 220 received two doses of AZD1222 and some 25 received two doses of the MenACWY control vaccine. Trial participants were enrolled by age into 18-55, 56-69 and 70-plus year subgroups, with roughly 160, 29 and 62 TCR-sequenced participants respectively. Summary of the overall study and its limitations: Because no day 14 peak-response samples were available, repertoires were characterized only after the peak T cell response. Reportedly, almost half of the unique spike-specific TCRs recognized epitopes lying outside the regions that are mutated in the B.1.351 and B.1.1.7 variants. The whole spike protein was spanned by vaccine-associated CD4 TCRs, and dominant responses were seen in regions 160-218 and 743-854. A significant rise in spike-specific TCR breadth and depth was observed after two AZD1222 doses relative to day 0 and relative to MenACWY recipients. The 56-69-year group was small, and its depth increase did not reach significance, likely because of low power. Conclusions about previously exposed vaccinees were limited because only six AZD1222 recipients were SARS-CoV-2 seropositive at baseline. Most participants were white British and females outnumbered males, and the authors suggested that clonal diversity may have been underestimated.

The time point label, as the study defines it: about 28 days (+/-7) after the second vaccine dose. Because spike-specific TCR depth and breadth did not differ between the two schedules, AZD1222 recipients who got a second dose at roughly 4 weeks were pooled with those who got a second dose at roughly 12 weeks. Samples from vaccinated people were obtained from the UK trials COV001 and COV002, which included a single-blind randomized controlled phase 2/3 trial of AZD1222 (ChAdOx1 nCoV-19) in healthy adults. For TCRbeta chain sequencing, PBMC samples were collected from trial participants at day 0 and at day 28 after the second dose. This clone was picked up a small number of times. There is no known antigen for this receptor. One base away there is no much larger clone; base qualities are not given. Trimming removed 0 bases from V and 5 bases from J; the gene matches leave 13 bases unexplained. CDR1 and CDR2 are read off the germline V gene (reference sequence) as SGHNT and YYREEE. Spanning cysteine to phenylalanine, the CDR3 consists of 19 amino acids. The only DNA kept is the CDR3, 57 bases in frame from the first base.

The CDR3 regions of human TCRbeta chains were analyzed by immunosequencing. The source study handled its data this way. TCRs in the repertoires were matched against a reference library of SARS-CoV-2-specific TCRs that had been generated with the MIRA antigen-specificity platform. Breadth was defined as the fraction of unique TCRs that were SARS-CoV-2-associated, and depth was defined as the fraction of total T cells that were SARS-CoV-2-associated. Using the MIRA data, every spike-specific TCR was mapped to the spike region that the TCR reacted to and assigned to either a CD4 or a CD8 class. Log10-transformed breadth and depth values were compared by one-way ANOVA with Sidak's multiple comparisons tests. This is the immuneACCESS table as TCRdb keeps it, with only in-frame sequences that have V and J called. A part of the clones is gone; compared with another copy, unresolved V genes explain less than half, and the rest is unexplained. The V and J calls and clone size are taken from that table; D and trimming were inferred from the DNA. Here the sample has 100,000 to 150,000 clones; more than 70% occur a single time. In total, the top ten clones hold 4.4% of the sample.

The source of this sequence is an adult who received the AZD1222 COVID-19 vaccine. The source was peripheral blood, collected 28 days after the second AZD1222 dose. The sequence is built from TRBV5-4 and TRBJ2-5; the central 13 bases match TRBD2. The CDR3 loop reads CASSLASTSGGLFLETQYF. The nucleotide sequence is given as TGTGCCAGCAGCTTGGCCTCGACTAGCGGGGGGTTATTCTTGGAGACCCAGTACTTC.